The present T cell receptor beta chain was sequenced within a study of regulatory dendritic cells for organ transplantation. Turning to the study itself: Dendritic cell cultures received LPS on day 6.

CFSE-labeled sorted T cells met regulatory or mature dendritic cells for around five days. Worth noting for this clone: Its antigen is unknown.

This table comes from immunoSEQ multiplex PCR, and its TCRdb copy is limited to in-frame clones, with some not included. Of around 20,000 clones listed, around 85% are singletons. This TCR derives from a human donor in good health. Sample: naive CD4+ T cells from blood cultured with regulatory dendritic cells. Subset indicated: CD45RA+ naive T cells.

CDR3 sequence: CASSLGTGNEKLFF. In nucleotides, the CDR3 is TGTGCCAGCAGCCTCGGGACGGGGAATGAAAAACTGTTTTTT. The chain couples TRBV7-2 to TRBJ1-4; maybe TRBD1 (5 bases). The germline CDR1 and CDR2 sequences are SGHTA and FQGNSA. V gave up 5 bases and J gave up 5 bases, with 12 bases separating them. The CDR3 is 14 residues long.